These 24 T cell receptor beta chains were sequenced from one sample in a study of T cells in Graves' hyperthyroidism and ophthalmopathy. From RNA transcripts, TCR beta CDR3 regions were amplified. During a first-round RT-PCR of the TCR CDR3, the HTBI primer set was used. TCRdb recomputed calls from the multiplex PCR reads with MiXCR, one row per CDR3 protein. The data contain over 700,000 distinct CDR3 sequences, roughly 40% of them singletons. The source material was blood. Receptors originate from a man aged 18 to 35 with Graves' hyperthyroidism.

The rearrangement joins TRBV7-9 to TRBJ1-4, with 8 bases that match TRBD1. The CDR3 loop spans 14 amino acids. Per germline, CDR1 SEHNR and CDR2 FQNEAQ (reference sequence). V lost 6 bases to trimming and J lost 5 bases; unmatched junction nucleotides: 5. Here the CDR3 reads CASSGAGGNEKLFF. The CDR3 nucleotides are TGTGCCAGCAGTGGGGCAGGGGGCAATGAAAAACTGTTTTTT. Filled out from reference TRBV7-9 and TRBJ1-4, the complete variable domain reads DTGVSQNPRHKITKRGQNVTFRCDPISEHNRLYWYRQTLGQGPEFLTYFQNEAQLEKSRLLSDRFSAERPKGSFSTLEIQRTEQGDSAMYLCASSGAGGNEKLFFGSGTQLSVL.

This clonotype was found many times. The chain couples TRBV7-8 to TRBJ2-5; tentatively, D is TRBD1 (6 bases). Germline V CDR1 and CDR2: SGHVS, FQNEAQ. The CDR3 runs to 15 residues. V was clipped by 1 base and J by 5 bases, with 14 bases between them. CDR3 sequence reads: CASSLDTGPKETQYF. CDR3 nucleotides: TGTGCCAGCAGCTTAGATACAGGGCCTAAGGAGACCCAGTACTTC.

The rearrangement uses TRBV7-2 and TRBJ2-5, with D maybe TRBD1 (6 bases). The CDR3 consists of 14 residues. Per the germline V gene, CDR1 is SGHTA and CDR2 is FQGNSA. V gave up 5 bases and J gave up 1 base, with 11 bases separating them. In DNA, the CDR3 is TGTGCCAGCAGCCCCAGGGGCTTCCAAGAGACCCAGTACTTC. Protein: CASSPRGFQETQYF.

V gene TRBV6-1 combines with J gene TRBJ1-5, with D possibly being TRBD1 (5 bases). The V gene lost 5 bases and the J gene lost 4 bases, with 21 bases spanning the gap. Germline values: CDR1 MNHNS, CDR2 SASEGT. This CDR3 is 17 amino acids long. Written as DNA, the CDR3 is TGTGCCAGCAGTTACTCGACGAGCGGGGCTCGGAATCAGCCCCAGCATTTT. Translating it yields CASSYSTSGARNQPQHF.

The V and J genes are TRBV6-1 and TRBJ2-7; 7 bases map to TRBD1. V shed 8 bases and J 3 bases; nucleotides not matched to a gene: 4. In germline, CDR1 is MNHNS, CDR2 SASEGT. CDR3 size: 12 residues. CDR3 sequence: CASPAGGYEQYF. As DNA, the CDR3 is TGTGCCAGCCCTGCAGGGGGCTACGAGCAGTACTTC.

This clonotype was counted at least ten times. The junction and the germline gene differ at one end; a read error may be behind it. The chain uses TRBV19 and TRBJ1-5, with D possibly being TRBD1 (6 bases). Per germline, CDR1 LNHDA and CDR2 SQIVND (reference sequence). There are 14 residues in the CDR3. The DNA for the CDR3 is TGTGCCAGCAGTAGGGGGGGTAGCAATCAGCCCCAGCATTTT. Translating gives CASSRGGSNQPQHF.

The gene calls are TRBV9 and TRBJ2-2, with 11 bases that match TRBD2. Trimming at V came to 0 bases and at J to 5 bases, leaving 3 bases not matched to a gene. Germline CDR1 is SGDLS and CDR2 is YYNGEE. The CDR3 consists of 16 residues. The CDR3 nucleotides read TGTGCCAGCAGCGTAGTTCTAGCGGGAGGAACCGGGGAGCTGTTTTTT. It codes for CASSVVLAGGTGELFF. Variable domain in full (rest from reference TRBV9 and TRBJ2-2): DSGVTQTPKHLITATGQRVTLRCSPRSGDLSVYWYQQSLDQGLQFLIQYYNGEERAKGNILERFSAQQFPDLHSELNLSSLELGDSALYFCASSVVLAGGTGELFFGEGSRLTVL.

The J gene is TRBJ2-6, the V gene TRBV10-3; 7 nucleotides agree with TRBD1. V shed 10 bases, J shed 0 bases, and the junction held 3 bases outside the gene matches. The CDR3 is 14 amino acids. In germline, CDR1 is ENHRY, CDR2 SYGVKD. The CDR3 DNA reads as TGTGCCACCGGGACAGCCTCTGGGGCCAACGTCCTGACTTTC. Translation: CATGTASGANVLTF.

This clonotype showed up many times. J is TRBJ1-1 and V is TRBV19, with D maybe TRBD1 (6 bases). Germline V CDR1 and CDR2: LNHDA, SQIVND (reference sequence). The CDR3 sequence is 17 residues long. Trimming removed 6 bases from V and 0 bases from J, with 20 bases in between. DNA for the CDR3: TGTGCCAGTAGCCAACAGGGACCAGTAGTACTGAACACTGAAGCTTTCTTT. This sequence encodes CASSQQGPVVLNTEAFF.

This clonotype was counted only a few times. V is TRBV7-9 and J is TRBJ1-2; no reliable D call. V lost 5 bases and J 8 bases, leaving 15 bases between the germline ends. Germline V gene sequence: CDR1 SEHNR, CDR2 FQNEAQ (reference sequence). This CDR3 has 13 amino acids. CDR3 sequence: CASSQDGMLGYTF. The CDR3 DNA is TGTGCCAGCAGCCAAGACGGCATGCTGGGCTACACCTTC.

The rearrangement uses TRBV10-3 and TRBJ2-7; TRBD2 matches at 7 bases. Looked up from germline, CDR1 is ENHRY and CDR2 is SYGVKD. V was clipped by 11 bases and J by 4 bases; unmatched bases: 8. There are 12 residues in the CDR3. The CDR3: CAPLSGKYEQYF. DNA for the CDR3: TGTGCCCCTTTGAGCGGGAAGTACGAGCAGTACTTC.

This clonotype has just a few counts. The CDR3 sequence is CASTHRSSGDTEAFF. The CDR3 region has the DNA TGCGCCAGCACGCACAGGAGCTCGGGTGACACTGAAGCTTTCTTT. The chain combines TRBV5-1 with TRBJ1-1, with D perhaps TRBD1 (5 bases). CDR1 and CDR2 (germline): SGHRS, YFSETQ. The CDR3 consists of 15 residues. Trimming left V 6 bases short and J 3 bases short, with 18 bases between.

This clonotype was recorded many times. This chain uses TRBV29-1 with TRBJ2-7; TRBD1 matches 9 bases. Germline CDR1 is SQVTM and CDR2 is ANQGSEA. V shed 2 bases and J 0 bases; nucleotides not matched to a gene: 8. There are 16 residues in the CDR3. In DNA, the CDR3 is TGCAGCGTTGAAATGGAGGGACAGGGTGTCTCCTACGAGCAGTACTTC. It specifies CSVEMEGQGVSYEQYF.

The chain couples TRBV15 to TRBJ1-5, with 8 bases that match TRBD1. Germline assignment: CDR1 LNHNV and CDR2 YYDKDF (reference sequence). V trimming: 3 bases; J trimming: 7 bases; junction bases outside the gene matches: 11. CDR3 length equals 16 residues. CDR3 DNA sequence: TGTGCCACCAGCAGTTATCGGGCAGGGGGCTTACAGCCCCAGCATTTT. Protein sequence: CATSSYRAGGLQPQHF.

This clonotype was counted at least ten times. CDR3 DNA sequence: TGTGCCAGCAGTACCCCAGGGGCTGAAGCTTTCTTT. Protein product: CASSTPGAEAFF. The chain is built from TRBV7-9 and TRBJ1-1; tentatively, D is TRBD1 (6 bases). V lost 6 bases and J lost 6, with 11 bases in between. The CDR3 consists of 12 residues. Germline CDR1 and CDR2: SEHNR and FQNEAQ (reference sequence).

This clonotype has a handful of counts. The chain is built from TRBV7-2 and TRBJ2-7; 9 bases line up with TRBD2. With V trimmed by 5 bases and J by 2 bases, 22 bases remained unmatched. Germline CDR1 and CDR2: SGHTA and FQGNSA. The CDR3 loop spans 20 amino acids. CDR3 coding DNA: TGTGCCAGCAGCCCCACGTCCTGGGCTAGCGGGGTCTTCCTGACCTACGAGCAGTACTTC. Amino acids: CASSPTSWASGVFLTYEQYF.

This clonotype has just a few counts. CDR3 sequence: CASSLMGQGSPQPQHF. The CDR3 bases are TGTGCCAGCAGCTTAATGGGACAGGGGAGTCCTCAGCCCCAGCATTTT. The chain combines TRBV7-8 with TRBJ1-5; 10 bases match TRBD1. The CDR3 has 16 amino acids. The V gene end was trimmed by 2 bases and the J gene end by 6 bases; junction bases not matched to a gene: 7. The germline CDR1 and CDR2 sequences are SGHVS and FQNEAQ.

This clonotype was counted only a few times. In DNA, the CDR3 is TGTGCCAGCAGCCCCGGGACTAGTTACTCCGAGCAGTACTTC. Translation gives CASSPGTSYSEQYF. V usage is TRBV7-6 and J usage is TRBJ2-7; 8 bases fit TRBD2. This CDR3 is built from 14 residues. J gave up 6 bases and V 5 bases, and 9 bases lay outside the gene matches. Germline CDR1 reads SGHVS; CDR2 reads FNYEAQ.

This chain joins TRBV7-2 and TRBJ2-7, with no clear D. CDR1 is SGHTA, CDR2 FQGNSA, per germline. With 5 bases removed from V and 5 bases from J, the gap between germline ends came to 13 bases. The CDR3 is 13 residues long. The CDR3 loop is CASSRHRRDEQYF. In DNA, the CDR3 is TGTGCCAGCAGCCGACACCGTAGGGACGAGCAGTACTTC.

This clonotype occurred many times. The genes are TRBV12-3 or TRBV12-4 and TRBJ2-7, with D maybe TRBD1 (6 bases). The length of the CDR3 is 12 residues. V was clipped by 6 bases and J by 4 bases, with 10 bases between them. The CDR3 loop is CASSTGQYEQYF. The CDR3 region has the DNA TGTGCCAGCAGCACCGGACAGTACGAGCAGTACTTC.

This clonotype was counted only a few times. The germline gene is not matched at one end of the junction; a read error may be the cause. V gene TRBV12-3 or TRBV12-4 combines with J gene TRBJ1-2; maybe TRBD1 (6 bases). The CDR3 consists of 14 residues. The CDR3 DNA follows: TGTGCCAGTAGTTTGGCAGGGGTCAACTATGGCTACACCTTC. Amino acid sequence: CASSLAGVNYGYTF.

This chain uses TRBV12-3 or TRBV12-4 with TRBJ2-7; D possibly corresponds to TRBD1 (5 bases). This CDR3 has 13 residues. Trimming shortened V by 3 bases and J by 3 bases, and 9 bases separated the two germline ends. In DNA form, the CDR3 reads TGTGCCAGCAGTTTCAGCAGGGTCTACGAGCAGTACTTC. Amino acid sequence: CASSFSRVYEQYF.

The sample holds many counts of this clonotype. The junction and the germline gene differ at one end; a read error may be behind it. The rearrangement joins TRBV10-3 to TRBJ2-7; D unresolved. The CDR3 has 15 amino acids. Germline V gene sequence: CDR1 ENHRY, CDR2 SYGVKD. The CDR3 sequence: CASSASGRQTYEQYF. The CDR3 nucleotides are TGTGCCAGCAGTGCTTCCGGACGGCAGACCTACGAGCAGTACTTC.

This chain links TRBV29-1 with TRBJ1-2, with D uncertain. The germline V gene has CDR1 SQVTM and CDR2 ANQGSEA. The CDR3 runs 12 residues. The V end lost 8 bases, the J end lost 2 bases, and 12 bases lay between the germline ends. The CDR3 coding sequence is TGCAGCCAGTATCTAGAAAACTATGGCTACACCTTC. Protein sequence: CSQYLENYGYTF.